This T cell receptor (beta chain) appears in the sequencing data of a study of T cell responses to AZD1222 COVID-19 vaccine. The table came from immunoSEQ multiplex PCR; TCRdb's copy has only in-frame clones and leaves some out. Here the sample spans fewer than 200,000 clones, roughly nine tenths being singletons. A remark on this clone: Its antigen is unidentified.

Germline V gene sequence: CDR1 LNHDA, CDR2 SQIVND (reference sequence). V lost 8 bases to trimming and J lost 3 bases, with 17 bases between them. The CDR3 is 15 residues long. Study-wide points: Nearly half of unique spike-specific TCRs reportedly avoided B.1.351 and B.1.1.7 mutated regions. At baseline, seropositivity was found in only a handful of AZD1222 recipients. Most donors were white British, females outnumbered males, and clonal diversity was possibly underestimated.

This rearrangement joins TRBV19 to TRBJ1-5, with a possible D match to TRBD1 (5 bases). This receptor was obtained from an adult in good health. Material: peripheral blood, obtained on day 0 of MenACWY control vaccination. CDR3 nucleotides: TGTGCCAGTTCATCTTGGGACGGAAACAATCAGCCCCAGCATTTT. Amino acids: CASSSWDGNNQPQHF.